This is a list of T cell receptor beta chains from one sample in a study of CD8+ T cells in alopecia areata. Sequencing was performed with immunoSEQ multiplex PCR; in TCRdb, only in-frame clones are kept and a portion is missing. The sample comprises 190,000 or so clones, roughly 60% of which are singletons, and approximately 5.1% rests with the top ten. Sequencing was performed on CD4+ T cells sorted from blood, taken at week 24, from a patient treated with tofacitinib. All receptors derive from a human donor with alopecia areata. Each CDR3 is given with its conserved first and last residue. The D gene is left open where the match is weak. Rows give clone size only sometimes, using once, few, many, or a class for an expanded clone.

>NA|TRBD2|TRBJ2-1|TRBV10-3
CAISELAGLEQFF
TGTGCCATCAGTGAGTTAGCGGGACTTGAGCAGTTCTTC
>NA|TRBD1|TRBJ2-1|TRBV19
CASSPDRGYNEQFF
TGTGCCAGTAGTCCCGACAGGGGTTACAATGAGCAGTTCTTC
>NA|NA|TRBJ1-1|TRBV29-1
CSVDQANTEAFF
TGCAGCGTTGATCAGGCGAACACTGAAGCTTTCTTT
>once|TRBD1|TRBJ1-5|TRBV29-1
CSVEESAGGVGQPQHF
TGCAGCGTTGAAGAGTCAGCAGGGGGCGTAGGACAGCCCCAGCATTTT
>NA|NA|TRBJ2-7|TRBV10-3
CAISEQYEQYF
TGTGCCATCAGTGAGCAATACGAGCAGTACTTC
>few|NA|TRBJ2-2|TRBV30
CAWSVLGFNTGELFF
TGTGCCTGGAGTGTTTTGGGATTTAACACCGGGGAGCTGTTTTTT
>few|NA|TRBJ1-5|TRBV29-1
CSVAQGGQPQHF
TGCAGCGTTGCTCAGGGTGGACAGCCCCAGCATTTT
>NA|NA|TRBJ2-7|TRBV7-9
CASSLWQAYEQYF
TGTGCCAGCAGCTTATGGCAGGCCTACGAGCAGTACTTC
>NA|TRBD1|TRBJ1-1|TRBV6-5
CASSFRDRGLTEAFF
TGTGCCAGCAGTTTCCGGGACAGGGGGTTGACTGAAGCTTTCTTT
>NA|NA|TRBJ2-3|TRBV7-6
CASSFLDSYTDTQYF
TGTGCCAGCAGCTTTCTAGACAGCTACACAGATACGCAGTATTTT
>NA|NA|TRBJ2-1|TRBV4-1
CASSQEGPSRYNEQFF
TGCGCCAGCAGCCAGGAAGGGCCTAGTCGCTACAATGAGCAGTTCTTC
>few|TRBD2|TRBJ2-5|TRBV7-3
CASSRTSGPKLKTQYF
TGTGCCAGCAGCCGAACTAGCGGCCCGAAGTTAAAGACCCAGTACTTC
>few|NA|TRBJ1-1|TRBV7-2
CASSLTENTEAFF
TGTGCCAGCAGCTTGACAGAGAACACTGAAGCTTTCTTT
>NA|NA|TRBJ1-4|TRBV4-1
CASSQQLGVEKLFF
TGCGCCAGCAGCCAACAGTTAGGGGTTGAAAAACTGTTTTTT
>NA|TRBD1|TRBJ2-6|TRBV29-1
CSVYSFGQGALSGANVLTF
TGCAGCGTGTATAGTTTCGGACAGGGGGCCCTCTCTGGGGCCAACGTCCTGACTTTC
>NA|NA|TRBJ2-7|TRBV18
CASSLATPEQYF
TGTGCCAGCTCACTAGCTACCCCCGAGCAGTACTTC
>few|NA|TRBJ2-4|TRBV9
CASSVEGRGENIQYF
TGTGCCAGCAGCGTAGAGGGCAGGGGAGAAAACATTCAGTACTTC
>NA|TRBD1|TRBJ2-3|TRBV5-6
CASSWLRSGQVADTQYF
TGTGCCAGCAGCTGGTTACGATCGGGACAGGTGGCGGATACGCAGTATTTT
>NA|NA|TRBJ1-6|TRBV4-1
CASSRAGRNSPLHF
TGCGCCAGCAGCCGGGCAGGGCGGAATTCACCCCTCCACTTT
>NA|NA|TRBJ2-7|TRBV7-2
CASSLGRVGLHGEQYF
TGTGCCAGCAGCTTAGGTCGCGTCGGGCTCCATGGGGAGCAGTACTTC
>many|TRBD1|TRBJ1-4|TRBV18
CASSPNRGLNEKLFF
TGTGCCAGCTCACCTAACAGGGGGCTTAATGAAAAACTGTTTTTT
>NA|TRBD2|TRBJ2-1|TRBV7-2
CASSLSGSSYNEQFF
TGTGCCAGCAGCTTAAGCGGGAGCTCCTACAATGAGCAGTTCTTC
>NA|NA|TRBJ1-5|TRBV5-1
CASSLTENQPQHF
TGCGCCAGCAGCTTGACGGAAAATCAGCCCCAGCATTTT
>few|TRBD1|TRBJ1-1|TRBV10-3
CAIRDRDATEAFF
TGTGCCATCAGAGACAGGGACGCGACTGAAGCTTTCTTT
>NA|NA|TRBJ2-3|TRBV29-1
CSAAPTGPDTQYF
TGCAGCGCAGCGCCGACAGGCCCAGATACGCAGTATTTT
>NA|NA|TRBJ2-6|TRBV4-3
CASSPGPSGANVLTF
TGCGCCAGCAGCCCAGGGCCCTCTGGGGCCAACGTCCTGACTTTC
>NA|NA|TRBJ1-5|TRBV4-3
CASSQEAGEGKPQHF
TGCGCCAGCAGCCAAGAGGCTGGAGAGGGCAAGCCCCAGCATTTT
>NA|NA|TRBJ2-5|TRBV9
CASSVAPEETQYF
TGTGCCAGCAGCGTAGCCCCGGAGGAGACCCAGTACTTC
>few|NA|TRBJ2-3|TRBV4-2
CASSQARTDTQYF
TGTGCCAGCAGCCAAGCCCGCACAGATACGCAGTATTTT
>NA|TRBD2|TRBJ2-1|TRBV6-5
CASSRGLAGGWEQFF
TGTGCCAGCAGCCGGGGACTAGCGGGAGGTTGGGAGCAGTTCTTC
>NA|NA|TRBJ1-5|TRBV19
CASKTQGDQPQHF
TGTGCCAGTAAGACACAGGGCGATCAGCCCCAGCATTTT